The 17 T cell receptor beta chains given below trace back to one sample, sequenced in a study of shared clonotypes between healthy human individuals. Sequencing was performed with immunoSEQ multiplex PCR; in TCRdb, only in-frame clones are kept and a portion is missing. The sample shows just over 2,000,000 clones, 85% to 95% of them seen only once. Material: naive CD4+ T cells sorted from blood. Subset in this sample: CD45RA+ positively selected. The receptors were gathered from a man aged 18 to 35 in good health.

The V call is TRBV7-2, the J call TRBJ1-2, with D tentatively TRBD1 (5 bases). From germline, CDR1 is SGHTA and CDR2 FQGNSA. V lost 3 bases to trimming and J lost 1 base, with 9 bases between them. CDR3 length equals 14 residues. The CDR3 bases are TGTGCCAGCAGCTTGGGACTTCTTAACTATGGCTACACCTTC. Its protein product is CASSLGLLNYGYTF.

This sequence joins TRBV6-5 and TRBJ1-1; D is ambiguous. The V gene's germline CDR1 is MNHEY and CDR2 SVGAGI. This CDR3 contains 15 residues. The germline V and J ends were trimmed by 5 bases and 4 bases, with 17 bases remaining between them. The CDR3 bases are TGTGCCAGCAGTCCGCTTGGCCAGGCGGGCACTGAAGCTTTCTTT. Amino acids: CASSPLGQAGTEAFF.

V is TRBV5-1 and J is TRBJ2-5, with D possibly matching TRBD2 (5 bases). V dropped 2 bases and J dropped 3 bases, with 14 bases sitting between them. CDR1 and CDR2 (germline): SGHRS, YFSETQ. The CDR3 consists of 15 residues. DNA of the CDR3: TGCGCCAGCAGCTTAGGGAGCCCCACCAAAGAGACCCAGTACTTC. Protein product: CASSLGSPTKETQYF.

The V gene is TRBV6-1, the J gene TRBJ2-7; D is possibly TRBD1 (6 bases). Germline V gene lookup returns CDR1 MNHNS and CDR2 SASEGT. The CDR3 loop spans 13 amino acids. V gave up 2 bases and J gave up 3 bases, with 8 bases separating them. The CDR3 DNA sequence: TGTGCCAGCAGTGAAATACAGGGCTACGAGCAGTACTTC. Translated: CASSEIQGYEQYF.

The V and J genes are TRBV5-1 and TRBJ2-1; 9 bases align to TRBD1. This CDR3 comprises 15 residues. Germline V gene lookup returns CDR1 SGHRS and CDR2 YFSETQ. Unmatched junction bases numbered 9, after V lost 3 bases and J lost 8 bases. The CDR3 sequence: CASSSRTGVRDEQFF. The CDR3 nucleotides are TGCGCCAGCAGCTCCCGGACAGGGGTTCGCGATGAGCAGTTCTTC. Full variable domain (outside the CDR3, taken from reference TRBV5-1 and TRBJ2-1): KAGVTQTPRYLIKTRGQQVTLSCSPISGHRSVSWYQQTPGQGLQFLFEYFSETQRNKGNFPGRFSGRQFSNSRSEMNVSTLELGDSALYLCASSSRTGVRDEQFFGPGTRLTVL.

This clone came up a few times. This sequence joins TRBV5-1 and TRBJ1-6, with D tentatively TRBD1 (6 bases). CDR3 length equals 14 residues. V dropped 4 bases and J dropped 14 bases, with 19 bases sitting between them. The germline V gene has CDR1 SGHRS and CDR2 YFSETQ. This CDR3 is CASSPGGLTESLHF. The CDR3 DNA reads as TGCGCCAGCAGCCCCGGGGGCCTCACCGAATCCCTCCACTTT. Filled out from reference TRBV5-1 and TRBJ1-6, the complete variable domain reads KAGVTQTPRYLIKTRGQQVTLSCSPISGHRSVSWYQQTPGQGLQFLFEYFSETQRNKGNFPGRFSGRQFSNSRSEMNVSTLELGDSALYLCASSPGGLTESLHFGNGTRLTVT.

The chain uses TRBV10-3 and TRBJ2-5; 10 nucleotides match TRBD1. Germline CDR1 reads ENHRY; CDR2 reads SYGVKD. V lost 6 bases, J lost 0 bases, and 4 bases stayed unmatched. The CDR3 totals 15 residues. For the CDR3, the DNA is TGTGCCATCAGAGGGGACAGGGGACACCAAGAGACCCAGTACTTC. This translates into CAIRGDRGHQETQYF.

The chain joins TRBV29-1 to TRBJ2-7; D is uncertain. In germline, CDR1 is SQVTM, CDR2 ANQGSEA. The CDR3 has 12 amino acids. Trimming left V 4 bases short and J 3 bases short, with 10 bases between. CDR3 amino acids: CSVGSQDYEQYF. The CDR3 DNA reads as TGCAGCGTTGGGTCGCAGGACTACGAGCAGTACTTC.

This clone was seen more than once but under ten times. The chain employs TRBV7-3 and TRBJ1-5; D remains ambiguous. CDR3 length: 15 residues. V was cut by 3 bases and J by 3 bases, with 12 bases left in between. Germline V CDR1 and CDR2: SGHTA, FQGTGA. The CDR3 is CASSFPRTLNQPQHF. The CDR3 DNA is TGTGCCAGCAGCTTCCCGAGAACACTCAATCAGCCCCAGCATTTT.

A word on this clone: The sample carries other DNA sequences with the same CDR3. The V gene is TRBV5-1, the J gene TRBJ2-2; 10 bases agree with TRBD2. J gave up 3 bases and V 4 bases, and 0 bases lay outside the gene matches. CDR1 is SGHRS, CDR2 YFSETQ, per germline. This CDR3 has 14 amino acids. CDR3: CASSGLADTGELFF. The CDR3 DNA sequence: TGCGCCAGCAGCGGACTAGCGGACACCGGGGAGCTGTTTTTT. The full variable domain, in which reference TRBV5-1 and TRBJ2-2 provide the parts outside the CDR3, is KAGVTQTPRYLIKTRGQQVTLSCSPISGHRSVSWYQQTPGQGLQFLFEYFSETQRNKGNFPGRFSGRQFSNSRSEMNVSTLELGDSALYLCASSGLADTGELFFGEGSRLTVL.

The chain recombines TRBV27 with TRBJ1-4; D gene unclear. Trimming stripped 5 bases from V and 7 bases from J, with 8 bases between. From germline, CDR1 is MNHEY and CDR2 SMNVEV (reference sequence). This CDR3 spans 12 amino acids. The CDR3 reads CASSTLGEKLFF. CDR3 sequence (DNA): TGTGCCAGCAGTACCCTTGGTGAAAAACTGTTTTTT. The full variable domain, its missing parts supplied by reference TRBV27 and TRBJ1-4, is EAQVTQNPRYLITVTGKKLTVTCSQNMNHEYMSWYRQDPGLGLRQIYYSMNVEVTDKGDVPEGYKVSRKEKRNFPLILESPSPNQTSLYFCASSTLGEKLFFGSGTQLSVL.

This sequence joins TRBV5-4 and TRBJ1-2; 9 bases are a match to TRBD1. Germline V lookup: CDR1 SGHNT, CDR2 YYREEE (reference sequence). This CDR3 has 13 amino acids. V shed 4 bases and J 6 bases; nucleotides not matched to a gene: 4. CDR3 sequence: CASSTQGADGYTF. CDR3 coding DNA: TGTGCCAGCAGCACACAGGGGGCGGATGGCTACACCTTC. Full variable domain (remainder filled in from reference TRBV5-4 and TRBJ1-2): ETGVTQSPTHLIKTRGQQVTLRCSSQSGHNTVSWYQQALGQGPQFIFQYYREEENGRGNFPPRFSGLQFPNYSSELNVNALELDDSALYLCASSTQGADGYTFGSGTRLTVV.

The rearrangement uses TRBV5-6 and TRBJ1-5; D is unresolved. The CDR3 runs 13 residues. Trimming cost V 4 bases and J 6 bases, with 11 bases left between them. Germline assignment: CDR1 SGHDT and CDR2 YYEEEE. CDR3 bases: TGTGCCAGCAGCATCAATCTGGGTCAGCCCCAGCATTTT. It specifies CASSINLGQPQHF.

The chain is built from TRBV18 and TRBJ1-1, with D maybe TRBD1 (5 bases). This CDR3 spans 16 amino acids. The V gene's germline CDR1 is KGHSH and CDR2 LQKENI. V shed 2 bases and J shed 4 bases, with 17 bases lying between them. CDR3 loop: CASSPGLTGEGTEAFF. CDR3 in DNA: TGTGCCAGCTCACCAGGTCTTACGGGGGAGGGCACTGAAGCTTTCTTT.

In its sample, this clone was seen once. This chain links TRBV2 with TRBJ2-7, with 8 nucleotides matching TRBD1. The CDR3 consists of 14 residues. Germline CDR1 SNHLY, CDR2 FYNNEI. V was clipped by 5 bases and J by 2 bases; unmatched bases: 5. The CDR3 sequence is CASSSGTGAYEQYF. CDR3 nucleotides: TGTGCCAGCAGTTCCGGGACAGGAGCCTACGAGCAGTACTTC.

This clone has only one observation. The V call is TRBV6-1, the J call TRBJ1-5; D might be TRBD1 (5 bases). The V and J ends lost 6 bases and 4 bases respectively, with 16 bases between them. The CDR3 extends over 15 amino acids. Germline CDR1 reads MNHNS; CDR2 reads SASEGT. CDR3 DNA: TGTGCCAGCAGGGCAATCGGGACGTTGAATCAGCCCCAGCATTTT. This codes for CASRAIGTLNQPQHF.

This sequence joins TRBV2 and TRBJ2-1; possibly TRBD1 for D (7 bases). CDR1 is SNHLY and CDR2 is FYNNEI in the germline V gene. V was clipped by 3 bases and J by 3 bases, with 12 bases between them. This CDR3 is built from 15 residues. The CDR3 is CASSEGRGDYNEQFF. CDR3 sequence (DNA): TGTGCCAGCAGTGAGGGCAGGGGGGACTACAATGAGCAGTTCTTC.